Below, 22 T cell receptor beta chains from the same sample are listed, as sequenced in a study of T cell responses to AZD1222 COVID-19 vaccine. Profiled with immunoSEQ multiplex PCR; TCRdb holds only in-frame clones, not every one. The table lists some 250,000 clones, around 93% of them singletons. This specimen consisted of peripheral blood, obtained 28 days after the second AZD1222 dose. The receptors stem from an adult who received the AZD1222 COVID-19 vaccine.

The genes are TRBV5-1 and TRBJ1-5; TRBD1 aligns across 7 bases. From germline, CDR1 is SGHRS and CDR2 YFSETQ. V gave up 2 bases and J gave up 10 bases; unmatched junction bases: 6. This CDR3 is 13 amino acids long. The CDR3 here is CASSFSRGDPQHF. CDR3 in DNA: TGCGCCAGCAGCTTCAGCAGGGGGGACCCCCAGCATTTT.

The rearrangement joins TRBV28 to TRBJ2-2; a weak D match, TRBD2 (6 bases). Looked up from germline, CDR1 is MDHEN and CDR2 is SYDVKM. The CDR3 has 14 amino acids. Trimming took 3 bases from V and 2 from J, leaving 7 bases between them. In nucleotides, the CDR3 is TGTGCCAGCAGTTTTGCGGGAAACACCGGGGAGCTGTTTTTT. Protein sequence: CASSFAGNTGELFF.

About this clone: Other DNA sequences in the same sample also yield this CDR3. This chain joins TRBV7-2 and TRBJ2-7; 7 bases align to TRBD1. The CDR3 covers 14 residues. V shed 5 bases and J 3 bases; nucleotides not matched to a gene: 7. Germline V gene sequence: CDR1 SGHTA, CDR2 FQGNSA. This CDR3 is CASSPRRDSYEQYF. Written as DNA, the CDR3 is TGTGCCAGCAGCCCCAGACGGGACAGCTACGAGCAGTACTTC.

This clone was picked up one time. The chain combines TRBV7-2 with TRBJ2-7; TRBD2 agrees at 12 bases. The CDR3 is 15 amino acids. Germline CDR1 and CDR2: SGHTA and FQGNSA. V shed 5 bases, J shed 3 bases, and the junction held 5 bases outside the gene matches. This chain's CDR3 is CASSQRLAGVYEQYF. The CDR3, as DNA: TGTGCCAGCAGCCAGCGACTAGCGGGAGTCTACGAGCAGTACTTC.

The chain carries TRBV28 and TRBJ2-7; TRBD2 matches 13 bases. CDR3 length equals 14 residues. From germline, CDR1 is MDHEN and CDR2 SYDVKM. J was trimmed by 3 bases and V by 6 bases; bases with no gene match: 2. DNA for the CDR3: TGTGCCAGCAGGAGGACTAGCGGGAGCTACGAGCAGTACTTC. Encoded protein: CASRRTSGSYEQYF.

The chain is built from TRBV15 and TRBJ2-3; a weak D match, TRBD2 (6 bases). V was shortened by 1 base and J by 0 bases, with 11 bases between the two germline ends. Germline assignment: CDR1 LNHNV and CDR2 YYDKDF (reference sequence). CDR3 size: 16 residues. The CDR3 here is CATSRGASVSTDTQYF. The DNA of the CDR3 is TGTGCCACCAGCAGAGGTGCTAGCGTTAGCACAGATACGCAGTATTTT. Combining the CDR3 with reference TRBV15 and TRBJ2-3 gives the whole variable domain DAMVIQNPRYQVTQFGKPVTLSCSQTLNHNVMYWYQQKSSQAPKLLFHYYDKDFNNEADTPDNFQSRRPNTSFCFLDIRSPGLGDTAMYLCATSRGASVSTDTQYFGPGTRLTVL.

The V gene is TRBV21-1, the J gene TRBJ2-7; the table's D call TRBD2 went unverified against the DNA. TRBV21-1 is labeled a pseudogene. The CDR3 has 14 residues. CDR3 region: CASSKEGEGIEQYF. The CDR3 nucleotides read TGTGCCAGCAGCAAAGAGGGGGAGGGGATCGAGCAGTACTTC.

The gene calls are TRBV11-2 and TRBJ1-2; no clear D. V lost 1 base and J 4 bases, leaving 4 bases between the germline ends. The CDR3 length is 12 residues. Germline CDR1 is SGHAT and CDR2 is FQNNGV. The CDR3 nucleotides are TGTGCCAGCAGCTTAGCTTTCTATGGCTACACCTTC. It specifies CASSLAFYGYTF.

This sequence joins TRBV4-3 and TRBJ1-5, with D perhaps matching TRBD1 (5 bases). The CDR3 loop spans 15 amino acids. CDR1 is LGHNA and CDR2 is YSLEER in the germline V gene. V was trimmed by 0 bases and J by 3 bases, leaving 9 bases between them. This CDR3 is CASSQERQNNQPQHF. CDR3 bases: TGCGCCAGCAGCCAAGAACGACAGAACAATCAGCCCCAGCATTTT.

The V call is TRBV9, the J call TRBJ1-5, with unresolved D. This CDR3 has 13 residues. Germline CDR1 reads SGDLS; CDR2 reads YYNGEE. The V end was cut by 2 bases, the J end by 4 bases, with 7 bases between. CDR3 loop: CASSVLGNQPQHF. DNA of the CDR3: TGTGCCAGCAGCGTTCTAGGGAATCAGCCCCAGCATTTT.

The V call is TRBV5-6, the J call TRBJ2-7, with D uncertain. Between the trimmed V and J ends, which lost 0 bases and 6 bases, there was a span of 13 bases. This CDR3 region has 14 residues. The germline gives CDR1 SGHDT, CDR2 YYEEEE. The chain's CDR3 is CASSLGTTSVEQYF. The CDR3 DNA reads TGTGCCAGCAGCTTGGGGACCACGAGCGTCGAGCAGTACTTC.

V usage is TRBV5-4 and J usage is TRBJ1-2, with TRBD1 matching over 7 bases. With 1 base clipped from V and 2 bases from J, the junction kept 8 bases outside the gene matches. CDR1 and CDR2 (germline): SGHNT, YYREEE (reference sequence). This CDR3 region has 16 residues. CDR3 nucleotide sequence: TGTGCCAGCAGCTTGCGCCGGGAGACAGGGAACTATGGCTACACCTTC. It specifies CASSLRRETGNYGYTF.

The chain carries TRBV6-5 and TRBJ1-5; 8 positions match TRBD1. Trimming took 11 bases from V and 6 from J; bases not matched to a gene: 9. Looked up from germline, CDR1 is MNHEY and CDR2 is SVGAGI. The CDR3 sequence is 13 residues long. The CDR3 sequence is CACRQGMGQPQHF. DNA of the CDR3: TGTGCCTGTCGACAGGGGATGGGTCAGCCCCAGCATTTT.

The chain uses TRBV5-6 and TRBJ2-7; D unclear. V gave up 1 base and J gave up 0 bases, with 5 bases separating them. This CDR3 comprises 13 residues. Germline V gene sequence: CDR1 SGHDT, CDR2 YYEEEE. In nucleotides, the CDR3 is TGTGCCAGCAGCTTGTATAGCTCCTACGAGCAGTACTTC. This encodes CASSLYSSYEQYF.

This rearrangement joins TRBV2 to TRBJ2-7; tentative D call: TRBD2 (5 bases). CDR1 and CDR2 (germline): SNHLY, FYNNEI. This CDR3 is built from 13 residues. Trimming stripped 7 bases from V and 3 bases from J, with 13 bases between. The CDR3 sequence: CASTGPRGYEQYF. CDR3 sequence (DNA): TGTGCCAGCACTGGGCCCCGGGGCTACGAGCAGTACTTC.

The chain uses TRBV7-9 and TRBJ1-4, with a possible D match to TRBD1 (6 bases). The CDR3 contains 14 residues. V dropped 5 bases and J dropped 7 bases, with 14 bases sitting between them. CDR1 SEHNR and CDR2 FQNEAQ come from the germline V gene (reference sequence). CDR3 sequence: CASSPSETGEKLFF. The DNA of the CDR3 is TGTGCCAGCAGCCCCAGTGAGACAGGTGAAAAACTGTTTTTT.

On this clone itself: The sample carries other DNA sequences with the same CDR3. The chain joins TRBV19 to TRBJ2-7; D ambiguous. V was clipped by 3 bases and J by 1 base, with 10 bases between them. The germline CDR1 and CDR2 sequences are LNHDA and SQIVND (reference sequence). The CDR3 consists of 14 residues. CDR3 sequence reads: CASSMGGSSYEQYF. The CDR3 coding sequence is TGTGCCAGTAGTATGGGCGGCTCGTCCTACGAGCAGTACTTC.

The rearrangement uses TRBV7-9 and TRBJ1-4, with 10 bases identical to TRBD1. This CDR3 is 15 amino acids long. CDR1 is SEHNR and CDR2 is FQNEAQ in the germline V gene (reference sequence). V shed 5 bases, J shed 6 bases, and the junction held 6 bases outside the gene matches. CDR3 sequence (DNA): TGTGCCAGCAGCCAAACAGGACAGGGGGATGAAAAACTGTTTTTT. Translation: CASSQTGQGDEKLFF.

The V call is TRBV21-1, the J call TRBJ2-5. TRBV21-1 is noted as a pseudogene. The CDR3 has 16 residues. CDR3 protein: CASRGRIGTPRGTQYF. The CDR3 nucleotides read TGTGCCAGCAGAGGCCGTATCGGGACCCCTCGCGGGACCCAGTACTTC.

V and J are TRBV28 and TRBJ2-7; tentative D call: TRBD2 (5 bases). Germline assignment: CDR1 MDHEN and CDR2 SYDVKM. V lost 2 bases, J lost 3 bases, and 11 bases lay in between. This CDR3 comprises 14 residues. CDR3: CASSLLDRDYEQYF. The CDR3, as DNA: TGTGCCAGCAGTTTACTCGACCGGGACTACGAGCAGTACTTC.

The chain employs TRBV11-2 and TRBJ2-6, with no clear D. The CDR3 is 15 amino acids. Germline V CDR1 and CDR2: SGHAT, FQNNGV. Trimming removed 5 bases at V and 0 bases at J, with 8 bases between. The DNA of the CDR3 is TGTGCCAGCAGCACCGACCTCTCTGGGGCCAACGTCCTGACTTTC. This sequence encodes CASSTDLSGANVLTF. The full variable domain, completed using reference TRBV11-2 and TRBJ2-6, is EAGVAQSPRYKIIEKRQSVAFWCNPISGHATLYWYQQILGQGPKLLIQFQNNGVVDDSQLPKDRFSAERLKGVDSTLKIQPAKLEDSAVYLCASSTDLSGANVLTFGAGSRLTVL.

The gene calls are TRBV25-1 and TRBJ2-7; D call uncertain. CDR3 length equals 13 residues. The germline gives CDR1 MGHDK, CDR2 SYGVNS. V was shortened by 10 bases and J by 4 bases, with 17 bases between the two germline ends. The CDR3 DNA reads TGTGCCACAAGAGCAGTGGCCCATTACGAGCAGTACTTC. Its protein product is CATRAVAHYEQYF.